This note documents a single T cell receptor beta chain sequence. The ends were cut back, 0 bases at V and 3 bases at J, with 9 bases in the middle. The CDR3 has 13 residues. CDR1 DFQATT and CDR2 SNEGSKA come from the germline V gene (reference sequence). Random-hexamer reverse transcription was applied to about 0.5 to 1 ug RNA. Amplification of TCR beta CDR3 by immunoSEQ multiplex PCR spanned 54 Vbeta and 13 Jbeta. TCRdb independently ran MiXCR on the immunoSEQ multiplex PCR reads; one entry per CDR3 protein. Of approximately 71,000 distinct CDR3 sequences detected, nearly 96% appear once; the ten largest clones hold over 0.09%. The record originates from a study of CD8 T cells in Susac syndrome.

Sequencing was carried out using CD4+ T cells from PBMCs. V is TRBV20-1 and J is TRBJ2-7; tentatively, D is TRBD1 (6 bases). This clonotype originated in a human donor with multiple sclerosis. This CDR3 reads CSAREQGRYEQYF. DNA for the CDR3: TGCAGTGCTAGAGAACAGGGCCGCTACGAGCAGTACTTC.